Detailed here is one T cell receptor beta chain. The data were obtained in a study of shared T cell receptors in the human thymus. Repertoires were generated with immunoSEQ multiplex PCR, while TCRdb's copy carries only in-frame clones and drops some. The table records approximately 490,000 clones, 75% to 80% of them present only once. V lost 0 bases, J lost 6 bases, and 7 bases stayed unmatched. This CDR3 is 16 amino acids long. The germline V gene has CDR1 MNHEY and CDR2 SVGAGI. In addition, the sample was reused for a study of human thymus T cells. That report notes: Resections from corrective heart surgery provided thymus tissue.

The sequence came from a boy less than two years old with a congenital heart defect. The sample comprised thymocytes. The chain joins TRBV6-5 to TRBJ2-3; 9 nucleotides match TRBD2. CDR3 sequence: CASSYSLAGGRDTQYF. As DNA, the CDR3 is TGTGCCAGCAGTTACTCGCTTGCGGGAGGGAGGGATACGCAGTATTTT.